Each of the 26 T cell receptor beta chains below was sequenced from the same sample in a study of cytomegalovirus exposure and HLA in healthy donors (TCRdb year 2017). The protocol used for the library was the immunoSEQ multiplex PCR assay. The multiplex PCR relied on a mix of 60 forward primers for TCR Vbeta segments and 13 reverse primers for TCR Jbeta segments. TCRdb mirrors the immuneACCESS table, restricted to in-frame sequences. Some clones are absent from its copies; in checked studies, under half trace to an unresolved V gene, and the reason for the others is unknown. The sample yields 150,000 or so clones; approximately 72% were counted once. Of the sample, 2% to 3% falls within the top ten clones. The source material was PBMCs. The source is a human donor in good health.

This clone turned up a few times. The rearrangement joins TRBV6-1 to TRBJ1-2; maybe TRBD1 (6 bases). V was clipped by 6 bases and J by 7 bases, with 18 bases between them. CDR1 and CDR2 from the germline V gene are MNHNS and SASEGT. CDR3 size: 14 residues. CDR3: CASRIRGPYGGYTF. In DNA form, the CDR3 reads TGTGCCAGCAGGATCAGGGGCCCCTACGGTGGCTACACCTTC.

The gene calls are TRBV30 and TRBJ2-1; tentatively, D is TRBD1 (5 bases). The V end was cut by 1 base, the J end by 0 bases, with 7 bases between. CDR1 and CDR2 (germline): GTSNPN, SVGIG (reference sequence). The CDR3 is 14 amino acids. The CDR3 DNA is TGTGCCTGGAGTGAGGGGTACTCCTACAATGAGCAGTTCTTC. It codes for CAWSEGYSYNEQFF.

The chain links TRBV6-1 to TRBJ1-2; D might be TRBD1 (6 bases). Between the trimmed V and J ends, which lost 6 bases and 8 bases, there was a span of 13 bases. This CDR3 comprises 12 residues. The germline gives CDR1 MNHNS, CDR2 SASEGT. The CDR3 spells CASRGQSRGYTF. As DNA, the CDR3 is TGTGCCAGCAGAGGACAGTCGCGGGGCTACACCTTC.

The chain joins TRBV2 to TRBJ2-5; possible D gene TRBD2, 5 bases. Germline-derived CDR1 and CDR2 are SNHLY and FYNNEI. This CDR3 has 13 amino acids. Trimming shortened V by 11 bases and J by 5 bases, and 18 bases separated the two germline ends. The CDR3 nucleotides read TGTGCCGGAACCACGCGGGTTGGGGAGACCCAGTACTTC. Residues: CAGTTRVGETQYF.

This clone was seen once. V and J are TRBV27 and TRBJ2-2, with D maybe TRBD1 (6 bases). Trimming removed 4 bases at V and 0 bases at J, with 9 bases between. The CDR3 is made up of 15 amino acids. The V gene's germline CDR1 is MNHEY and CDR2 SMNVEV (reference sequence). Written as DNA, the CDR3 is TGTGCCAGCAGTTCCCGGACAGCGAACACCGGGGAGCTGTTTTTT. As protein: CASSSRTANTGELFF.

The chain is built from TRBV4-3 and TRBJ2-3; 11 nucleotides line up with TRBD1. Per the germline V gene, CDR1 is LGHNA and CDR2 is YSLEER. The CDR3 extends over 17 amino acids. V trimming: 3 bases; J trimming: 5 bases; junction bases outside the gene matches: 10. CDR3 nucleotides: TGCGCCAGCAGCCAGGTCGTCGGACAGGGGGCAGGAGATACGCAGTATTTT. Its translation: CASSQVVGQGAGDTQYF.

The chain recombines TRBV9 with TRBJ1-6; 8 bases fit TRBD1. V lost 3 bases and J lost 8; bases outside the gene matches: 7. CDR3 length: 15 amino acids. The germline CDR1 and CDR2 sequences are SGDLS and YYNGEE. This CDR3 is CASSARQGLDSPLHF. Written as DNA, the CDR3 is TGTGCCAGCAGCGCCCGACAGGGGTTGGATTCACCCCTCCACTTT.

The chain joins TRBV7-2 to TRBJ1-4, with 8 positions matching TRBD1. Trimming removed 5 bases from V and 8 bases from J; junction bases left unmatched: 19. The CDR3 loop spans 18 amino acids. Germline CDR1 reads SGHTA; CDR2 reads FQGNSA. The DNA of the CDR3 is TGTGCCAGCAGCCTGGGATGGACAGGGCTCAGAAAAGGAGAAAAACTGTTTTTT. Amino acids: CASSLGWTGLRKGEKLFF.

The chain links TRBV7-3 to TRBJ2-1; TRBD2 matches at 7 bases. The CDR3 has 16 residues. Germline lookup yields CDR1 SGHTA and CDR2 FQGTGA. V dropped 3 bases and J dropped 7; count of bases not matched to a gene: 12. The CDR3 DNA reads TGTGCCAGCAGCTTTACCGGGACTAACCCTTTGAATGAGCAGTTCTTC. This codes for CASSFTGTNPLNEQFF.

The V gene is TRBV14, the J gene TRBJ2-5, with TRBD2 matching 8 bases. Germline V CDR1 and CDR2: SGHDN, FVKESK. There are 15 residues in the CDR3. The trim removed 4 bases at V and 5 bases at J, leaving 9 bases unmatched. The CDR3 DNA reads TGTGCCAGCAGCCCACTACGGGGGGGATCGGAGACCCAGTACTTC. Amino acids: CASSPLRGGSETQYF. The entire variable domain, with the rest obtained from reference TRBV14 and TRBJ2-5, is as follows: EAGVTQFPSHSVIEKGQTVTLRCDPISGHDNLYWYRRVMGKEIKFLLHFVKESKQDESGMPNNRFLAERTGGTYSTLKVQPAELEDSGVYFCASSPLRGGSETQYFGPGTRLLVL.

This chain uses TRBV11-3 with TRBJ2-3; 14 nucleotides match TRBD2. The CDR3 is made up of 19 amino acids. The J segment lost 4 bases and the V segment lost 0 bases, leaving 9 bases of the junction unmatched. The V gene's germline CDR1 is SGHNT and CDR2 YENEEA. CDR3 region: CASSLDSRLAGGPSDTQYF. In nucleotides, the CDR3 is TGTGCCAGCAGCTTAGATTCACGACTAGCGGGGGGGCCTTCAGATACGCAGTATTTT.

This clone was detected a few times. This chain uses TRBV7-9 with TRBJ1-1, with unresolved D. The V end was cut by 6 bases, the J end by 7 bases, with 15 bases between. The CDR3 runs 13 residues. CDR1 is SEHNR, CDR2 FQNEAQ, per germline (reference sequence). The CDR3 here is CASRSTEKDEAFF. CDR3 DNA: TGTGCCAGCAGGTCCACAGAGAAGGATGAAGCTTTCTTT.

The genes are TRBV15 and TRBJ1-2, with a possible D match to TRBD1 (6 bases). Trimming took off 0 bases at V and 4 bases at J, with 12 bases between the two ends. CDR1 and CDR2 (germline): LNHNV, YYDKDF (reference sequence). The CDR3 sequence is 15 residues long. The CDR3 DNA reads as TGTGCCACCAGCAGAGATCCAGGGGTTACCTATGGCTACACCTTC. It specifies CATSRDPGVTYGYTF.

V usage is TRBV9 and J usage is TRBJ1-2, with D possibly TRBD1 on 5 matching bases. Between the trimmed V and J ends, which lost 0 bases and 3 bases, there was a span of 15 bases. CDR1 is SGDLS, CDR2 YYNGEE, per germline. The CDR3 contains 16 residues. The CDR3 region is CASSVGGYGTHYGYTF. The DNA of the CDR3 is TGTGCCAGCAGCGTAGGGGGATATGGGACTCACTATGGCTACACCTTC.

The rearrangement links TRBV5-1 to TRBJ2-1; D ambiguous. This CDR3 has 15 residues. Germline V gene lookup returns CDR1 SGHRS and CDR2 YFSETQ. V lost 0 bases to trimming and J lost 5 bases, with 12 bases between them. CDR3: CASSLGVPRDNEQFF. DNA of the CDR3: TGCGCCAGCAGCTTGGGAGTCCCCCGCGACAATGAGCAGTTCTTC.

V and J are TRBV29-1 and TRBJ2-5, with TRBD1 matching 8 bases. With 1 base clipped from V and 4 bases from J, the junction kept 5 bases outside the gene matches. Germline V gene lookup returns CDR1 SQVTM and CDR2 ANQGSEA. The CDR3 sequence is 14 residues long. The CDR3 coding sequence is TGCAGCGTTGAAGCCGGCAGGGGGCGAGAGACCCAGTACTTC. Its translation: CSVEAGRGRETQYF.

CDR3 residues: CASSIDTKLAGLTDTQYF. The CDR3 DNA is TGTGCCAGCAGCATCGACACCAAACTAGCGGGGCTCACGGATACGCAGTATTTT. This sequence joins TRBV7-3 and TRBJ2-3, with 10 nucleotides matching TRBD2. The CDR3 runs to 18 residues. V lost 5 bases to trimming and J lost 6 bases; unmatched junction nucleotides: 17. From germline, CDR1 is SGHTA and CDR2 FQGTGA.

The V and J genes are TRBV4-1 and TRBJ2-2; the match to TRBD2 covers 14 bases. This CDR3 comprises 17 residues. The trim removed 3 bases at V and 5 bases at J, leaving 5 bases unmatched. The germline V gene encodes CDR1 MGHRA and CDR2 YSYEKL. The CDR3 nucleotides are TGCGCCAGCAGCCAGACTAGCGGGGGGGGTTATACCGGGGAGCTGTTTTTT. Translation: CASSQTSGGGYTGELFF.

The chain carries TRBV19 and TRBJ2-5, with 7 bases fitting TRBD1. CDR1 and CDR2 (germline): LNHDA, SQIVND (reference sequence). The CDR3 has 16 amino acids. The ends lost 5 bases at V and 5 bases at J; junction bases unmatched: 14. DNA of the CDR3: TGTGCCAGTAGTCAGGGGGACACCCCGCCAGGGGAGACCCAGTACTTC. Residues: CASSQGDTPPGETQYF. Using reference TRBV19 and TRBJ2-5 for the parts outside the CDR3, the full variable domain is DGGITQSPKYLFRKEGQNVTLSCEQNLNHDAMYWYRQDPGQGLRLIYYSQIVNDFQKGDIAEGYSVSREKKESFPLTVTSAQKNPTAFYLCASSQGDTPPGETQYFGPGTRLLVL.

Here the CDR3 reads CAISRGGGTAKNIQYF. The CDR3 DNA reads TGTGCCATTTCCAGGGGCGGGGGGACCGCCAAAAACATTCAGTACTTC. The rearrangement uses TRBV19 and TRBJ2-4, with 8 bases matching TRBD2. CDR3 length: 16 amino acids. V dropped 10 bases and J dropped 1; count of bases not matched to a gene: 12. Germline CDR1 and CDR2: LNHDA and SQIVND (reference sequence). The variable domain in full, completed from reference TRBV19 and TRBJ2-4, reads DGGITQSPKYLFRKEGQNVTLSCEQNLNHDAMYWYRQDPGQGLRLIYYSQIVNDFQKGDIAEGYSVSREKKESFPLTVTSAQKNPTAFYLCAISRGGGTAKNIQYFGAGTRLSVL.

This chain connects TRBV11-2 to TRBJ2-7; no clear D gene. V was clipped by 1 base and J by 3 bases, with 10 bases between them. Per the germline V gene, CDR1 is SGHAT and CDR2 is FQNNGV. This CDR3 is built from 14 residues. CDR3 DNA sequence: TGTGCCAGCAGCTTAGGTCTGGGCAGCTACGAGCAGTACTTC. Translation: CASSLGLGSYEQYF.

The chain employs TRBV6-1 and TRBJ2-7; 10 bases are a match to TRBD2. Germline lookup yields CDR1 MNHNS and CDR2 SASEGT. Trimming cost V 4 bases and J 2 bases; bases outside gene matches: 2. This CDR3 has 14 residues. The chain's CDR3 is CASSGTSGPYEQYF. CDR3 DNA: TGTGCCAGCAGTGGGACTAGCGGACCCTACGAGCAGTACTTC.

The rearrangement links TRBV7-3 to TRBJ2-7; TRBD1 aligns across 12 bases. After removal of 4 bases from V and 7 bases from J, the junction contained 20 bases not matched to a gene. CDR3 length equals 19 residues. CDR1 is SGHTA, CDR2 FQGTGA, per germline. The CDR3 nucleotides read TGTGCCAGCAGCTCAGGAACGTCACCCGGGACAGGGGGCGCAGGGGAGCAGTACTTC. This sequence encodes CASSSGTSPGTGGAGEQYF.

This rearrangement joins TRBV6-5 to TRBJ2-1; D unclear. Per the germline V gene, CDR1 is MNHEY and CDR2 is SVGAGI. V was trimmed by 6 bases and J by 0 bases, leaving 12 bases between them. The CDR3 is made up of 15 amino acids. The CDR3 spells CASSGVVGSYNEQFF. Written as DNA, the CDR3 is TGTGCCAGCAGCGGAGTAGTGGGCTCCTACAATGAGCAGTTCTTC.

Details on this clone: Because it lacks the conserved phenylalanine or tryptophan at the end, this CDR3 is likely a read error. V gene TRBV7-6 combines with J gene TRBJ2-7; TRBD2 aligns across 7 bases. The ends lost 3 bases at V and 7 bases at J; junction bases unmatched: 12. The CDR3 has 15 residues. The germline V gene has CDR1 SGHVS and CDR2 FNYEAQ. The CDR3 region has the DNA TGTGCCAGCAGCTTCTCCGGGAACCGAGCGGGAGAGCAGTACTCC. Translating it yields CASSFSGNRAGEQYS.

The rearrangement links TRBV6-1 to TRBJ2-3, with D possibly matching TRBD2 (5 bases). The V end was cut by 0 bases, the J end by 2 bases, with 9 bases between. CDR1 is MNHNS and CDR2 is SASEGT in the germline V gene. CDR3 length: 15 residues. The CDR3: CASSEAAGYTDTQYF. Here the CDR3 DNA reads TGTGCCAGCAGTGAAGCGGCGGGTTACACAGATACGCAGTATTTT.